The T cell receptor (beta chain) under discussion was sequenced for a study of shared clonotypes between healthy human individuals. The CDR3 is 14 amino acids. V shed 3 bases and J shed 10 bases, with 18 bases lying between them. CDR1 SGHDT and CDR2 YYEEEE come from the germline V gene. As concerns this clone: Its target is not known.

The protocol was immunoSEQ multiplex PCR, while the TCRdb copy is restricted to in-frame clones and leaves out a portion. The table lists 2 million to 2.5 million clones, nearly 97% of them singletons. Study results and limitations: Naive subsets, compared against memory subsets, generally had larger estimated richness values. The generation probabilities recorded for non-shared clonotypes fell below those of clonotypes shared by all four donors.

The gene calls are TRBV5-6 and TRBJ2-3; D may match TRBD1 or TRBD2 (5 bases each). This TCR was recovered from a young man in good health. Sequencing was carried out using naive CD4+ T cells sorted from blood. Subset given: CD45RA+ positively selected. The CDR3 reads CASSSGAPRGAQYF. CDR3 nucleotide sequence: TGTGCCAGCAGCTCCGGGGCCCCAAGGGGTGCGCAGTATTTT.